The present entry profiles one T cell receptor (beta chain) with its context. Antigen specificity is unknown. PCR was performed using 60 Vbeta and 13 Jbeta primers. In the original processing: Later reanalysis found around 84 million unique TCR beta chains, approximately 11 million of them shared. The table came from immunoSEQ multiplex PCR; TCRdb's copy has only in-frame clones and leaves some out. The DNA gave D and trimming, while V, J and clone size come from that table. The data show approximately 140,000 clones, with 55% to 80% seen just once and roughly 1.3% held by the top ten. This record belongs to a study of cytomegalovirus exposure and HLA in healthy donors. Findings of the study overall: A few chains tied to CMV proved CMV antigen-specific in vitro. Among the most significant clusters, several appeared linked to common viral pathogens in a later analysis. As a later analysis showed, a missense DCLRE1C variant was linked to trimming of TCR beta V- and J-genes.

The CDR3 length is 14 residues. V dropped 3 bases and J dropped 6 bases, with 15 bases sitting between them. Germline loops: CDR1 LNHDA, CDR2 SQIVND (reference sequence). The V call is TRBV19, the J call TRBJ2-7; weak D call: TRBD2 (7 bases). Sequencing was performed on PBMCs. This TCR was recovered from a woman in her 40s in good health and CMV-seronegative. CDR3 nucleotides: TGTGCCAGTAGTATCGTCGGGGGGCCCTTCGAGCAGTACTTC. It specifies CASSIVGGPFEQYF.